This T cell receptor (beta chain) was identified during a study of T cell responses to AZD1222 COVID-19 vaccine. Across the whole study: Investigators merged groups given second doses at roughly 4 or roughly 12 weeks.

Assay used: immunoSEQ multiplex PCR; TCRdb lists only in-frame clones, some missing. The sample consists of over 120,000 clones, about 90% of them appearing once. From germline, CDR1 is SGHVS and CDR2 FQNEAQ. The CDR3 length is 16 residues. Between the trimmed V and J ends, which lost 8 bases and 0 bases, there was a span of 17 bases. This clone came up once. What it binds is unknown. The study, taken as a whole, reports: Sampled repertoires all dated from after the peak T cell response. Seropositive AZD1222 recipients at baseline numbered only five or six. The donor cohort was predominantly white British with a female majority, and clonal diversity may have been underestimated.

The input for sequencing was peripheral blood, taken on day 0 of AZD1222 vaccination. The chain is built from TRBV7-8 and TRBJ1-3; D call uncertain. The receptor was isolated from an adult in good health. The CDR3 protein is CASGIRTGPSGNTIYF. The CDR3 DNA follows: TGTGCCAGCGGGATACGTACCGGGCCCTCTGGAAACACCATATATTTT.